A selection of T cell receptor beta chains follows, all from one sample in a study of T-cell memory formation after mild COVID-19. TCRdb used MiXCR to reprocess the 5' RACE reads, holding one entry per CDR3 protein. The data show some 450,000 distinct CDR3 sequences, with under 20% seen just once and 20% to 25% held by the top ten. The specimen sequenced was PBMCs or a T cell subset sorted from them (not recorded which). The receptors shown here come from a man between 18 and 35 years old who had mild COVID-19 (a few samples of this study predate the infection). Cell type and time point are not known. The CDR3 runs from the conserved cysteine through the conserved F or W. D genes are given only for firm matches. A clone size is listed for some rows: how often the clone was seen (once, few, many), or a class if it is expanded.

clone_size	j_call	v_call	d_call	cdr3_aa	cdr3_nt
few	TRBJ2-1	TRBV27	.	CASSPLVTDEQFF	TGTGCCAGCAGTCCCTTAGTGACCGATGAGCAGTTCTTC
.	TRBJ1-4	TRBV20-1	.	CSASGLGEKLFF	TGCAGTGCAAGTGGACTGGGAGAAAAACTGTTTTTT
.	TRBJ2-7	TRBV5-1	.	CASSLVGGAEQYF	TGCGCCAGCAGCTTGGTTGGGGGGGCCGAGCAGTACTTC
.	TRBJ2-3	TRBV5-1	.	CASSSLGADTQYF	TGCGCCAGCAGCTCGCTAGGGGCAGATACGCAGTATTTT
few	TRBJ1-1	TRBV19	.	CASSIEGAFNTEAFF	TGTGCCAGTAGTATAGAAGGAGCTTTCAACACTGAAGCTTTCTTT
.	TRBJ1-2	TRBV7-9	.	CASRALSGGTNYGYTF	TGTGCCAGCAGAGCGCTTTCGGGGGGGACTAACTATGGCTACACCTTC
many	TRBJ2-5	TRBV18	TRBD1	CASSPMGQDETQYF	TGTGCCAGCTCACCAATGGGACAGGACGAGACCCAGTACTTC
few	TRBJ1-1	TRBV5-1	TRBD1	CASSSRTGRGERAFF	TGCGCCAGCAGCTCGAGGACAGGGCGAGGAGAACGAGCTTTCTTT
few	TRBJ2-1	TRBV30	.	CAWSLSRLEQFF	TGTGCCTGGAGTCTAAGTAGGCTTGAGCAGTTCTTC
few	TRBJ2-2	TRBV2	TRBD1	CASSDRGVAGELFF	TGTGCCAGCAGCGACAGGGGAGTCGCCGGGGAGCTGTTTTTT
many	TRBJ1-2	TRBV12-3/TRBV12-4	.	CASSLDRLYGYTF	TGTGCCAGCAGCCTCGACAGACTCTATGGCTACACCTTC
many	TRBJ1-2	TRBV5-1	TRBD1	CASSLGQGNYGYTF	TGTGCCAGCAGCTTGGGACAGGGAAACTATGGCTACACCTTC
.	TRBJ2-4	TRBV21-1	.	CASSKPGLHLAKNIQYF	TGTGCCAGCAGCAAACCTGGTCTCCATCTAGCCAAAAACATTCAGTACTTC
few	TRBJ1-2	TRBV7-2	.	CASSLGFYGYTF	TGTGCCAGCAGCCTAGGCTTCTATGGCTACACCTTC
few	TRBJ1-5	TRBV28	.	CASSENQPQHF	TGTGCCAGCAGTGAAAATCAGCCCCAGCATTTT
.	TRBJ1-2	TRBV5-6	.	CASSPDPGSVNGYTF	TGTGCCAGCAGCCCTGACCCGGGGTCAGTTAATGGCTACACCTTC
.	TRBJ2-2	TRBV7-3	TRBD1	CASSRTGLGTGELFF	TGTGCCAGCAGCAGGACAGGTTTGGGCACCGGGGAGCTGTTTTTT
few	TRBJ2-3	TRBV20-1	TRBD2	CSARVPGLAGGRDTQYF	TGCAGTGCTAGAGTCCCCGGACTAGCGGGGGGTCGAGATACGCAGTATTTT
.	TRBJ1-2	TRBV15	.	CATSGFGRTKGYGYTF	TGTGCCACCAGCGGATTCGGACGAACAAAGGGCTATGGCTACACCTTC
few	TRBJ2-4	TRBV6-6	.	CASSFNAGGLIAKNIQYF	TGTGCCAGCAGTTTCAACGCAGGGGGACTAATAGCCAAAAACATTCAGTACTTC
few	TRBJ1-6	TRBV4-2	TRBD1	CASSRRQGTNSPLHF	TGTGCCAGCAGCCGTCGACAGGGGACTAATTCACCCCTCCACTTT
.	TRBJ2-1	TRBV7-3	TRBD1	CASSLDRGQWNEQFF	TGTGCCAGCAGCCTAGACAGGGGGCAATGGAATGAGCAGTTCTTC
few	TRBJ2-2	TRBV12-3/TRBV12-4	TRBD1	CASSPGTEATGELFF	TGTGCCAGCAGTCCCGGGACAGAAGCCACCGGGGAGCTGTTTTTT
.	TRBJ1-1	TRBV20-1	TRBD1	CSARPDRGAEAFF	TGCAGTGCTAGACCAGACAGGGGAGCTGAAGCTTTCTTT
.	TRBJ1-2	TRBV7-9	.	CASSSGTPGYGYTF	TGTGCCAGCAGCTCCGGGACACCCGGGTATGGCTACACCTTC
few	TRBJ1-1	TRBV7-2	.	CASSLVYTEAFF	TGTGCCAGCAGCTTAGTCTACACTGAAGCTTTCTTT
few	TRBJ2-3	TRBV2	.	CASSKGSSADTQYF	TGTGCCAGCAGCAAGGGGAGTTCAGCAGATACGCAGTATTTT
few	TRBJ2-5	TRBV18	TRBD1	CASSEGQGARETQYF	TGTGCCAGCTCCGAAGGACAGGGGGCAAGGGAGACCCAGTACTTC
many	TRBJ2-2	TRBV5-1	.	CASSLAGGRTGELFF	TGCGCCAGCAGCTTGGCCGGGGGGCGCACCGGGGAGCTGTTTTTT
.	TRBJ2-1	TRBV9	.	CASSAPPGYNEQFF	TGTGCCAGCAGCGCTCCGCCCGGATACAATGAGCAGTTCTTC
.	TRBJ2-1	TRBV20-1	TRBD2	CSARGTQRGAYNEQFF	TGCAGTGCTAGGGGAACCCAGCGGGGGGCTTACAATGAGCAGTTCTTC
few	TRBJ2-2	TRBV29-1	.	CSALGSPNTGELFF	TGCAGCGCCCTTGGTTCGCCGAACACCGGGGAGCTGTTTTTT
.	TRBJ2-1	TRBV7-3	.	CASSLTRALNNEQFF	TGTGCCAGCAGCTTAACCCGGGCCCTAAACAATGAGCAGTTCTTC
.	TRBJ1-1	TRBV5-6	.	CASSLSPSPDTEAFF	TGTGCCAGCAGCTTGTCGCCCAGCCCTGACACTGAAGCTTTCTTT
.	TRBJ2-7	TRBV6-5	.	CASSRGLSYEQYF	TGTGCCAGCAGCCGGGGACTCTCCTACGAGCAGTACTTC